Described below is a single T cell receptor beta chain sequence and its context. The antigen remains undetermined. CDR1 is SGHRS and CDR2 is YFSETQ in the germline V gene. The CDR3 consists of 14 residues. V gave up 4 bases and J gave up 5 bases; unmatched junction bases: 7. The data were obtained in a study of cytomegalovirus exposure and HLA in healthy donors. At the level of the study: An early release of data contained around 80 million unique TCRs, which came from HLA-typed donors.

The PCR was carried out with 60 Vbeta primers and 13 Jbeta primers. Clones were sequenced by immunoSEQ multiplex PCR, and TCRdb holds only the in-frame ones, with some missing. The profile shows about 160,000 clones, around 83% of them singletons. General study findings and limits: CMV antigen specificity was confirmed in vitro for three CMV-associated chains.

This rearrangement joins TRBV5-1 to TRBJ2-7, with 9 bases that match TRBD1. This clonotype was obtained from a girl aged 2-15 years in good health and CMV-seropositive. Material for sequencing was PBMCs. The CDR3 is CASSPGTGQDEQYF. CDR3 DNA sequence: TGCGCCAGCAGCCCCGGGACAGGGCAAGACGAGCAGTACTTC.